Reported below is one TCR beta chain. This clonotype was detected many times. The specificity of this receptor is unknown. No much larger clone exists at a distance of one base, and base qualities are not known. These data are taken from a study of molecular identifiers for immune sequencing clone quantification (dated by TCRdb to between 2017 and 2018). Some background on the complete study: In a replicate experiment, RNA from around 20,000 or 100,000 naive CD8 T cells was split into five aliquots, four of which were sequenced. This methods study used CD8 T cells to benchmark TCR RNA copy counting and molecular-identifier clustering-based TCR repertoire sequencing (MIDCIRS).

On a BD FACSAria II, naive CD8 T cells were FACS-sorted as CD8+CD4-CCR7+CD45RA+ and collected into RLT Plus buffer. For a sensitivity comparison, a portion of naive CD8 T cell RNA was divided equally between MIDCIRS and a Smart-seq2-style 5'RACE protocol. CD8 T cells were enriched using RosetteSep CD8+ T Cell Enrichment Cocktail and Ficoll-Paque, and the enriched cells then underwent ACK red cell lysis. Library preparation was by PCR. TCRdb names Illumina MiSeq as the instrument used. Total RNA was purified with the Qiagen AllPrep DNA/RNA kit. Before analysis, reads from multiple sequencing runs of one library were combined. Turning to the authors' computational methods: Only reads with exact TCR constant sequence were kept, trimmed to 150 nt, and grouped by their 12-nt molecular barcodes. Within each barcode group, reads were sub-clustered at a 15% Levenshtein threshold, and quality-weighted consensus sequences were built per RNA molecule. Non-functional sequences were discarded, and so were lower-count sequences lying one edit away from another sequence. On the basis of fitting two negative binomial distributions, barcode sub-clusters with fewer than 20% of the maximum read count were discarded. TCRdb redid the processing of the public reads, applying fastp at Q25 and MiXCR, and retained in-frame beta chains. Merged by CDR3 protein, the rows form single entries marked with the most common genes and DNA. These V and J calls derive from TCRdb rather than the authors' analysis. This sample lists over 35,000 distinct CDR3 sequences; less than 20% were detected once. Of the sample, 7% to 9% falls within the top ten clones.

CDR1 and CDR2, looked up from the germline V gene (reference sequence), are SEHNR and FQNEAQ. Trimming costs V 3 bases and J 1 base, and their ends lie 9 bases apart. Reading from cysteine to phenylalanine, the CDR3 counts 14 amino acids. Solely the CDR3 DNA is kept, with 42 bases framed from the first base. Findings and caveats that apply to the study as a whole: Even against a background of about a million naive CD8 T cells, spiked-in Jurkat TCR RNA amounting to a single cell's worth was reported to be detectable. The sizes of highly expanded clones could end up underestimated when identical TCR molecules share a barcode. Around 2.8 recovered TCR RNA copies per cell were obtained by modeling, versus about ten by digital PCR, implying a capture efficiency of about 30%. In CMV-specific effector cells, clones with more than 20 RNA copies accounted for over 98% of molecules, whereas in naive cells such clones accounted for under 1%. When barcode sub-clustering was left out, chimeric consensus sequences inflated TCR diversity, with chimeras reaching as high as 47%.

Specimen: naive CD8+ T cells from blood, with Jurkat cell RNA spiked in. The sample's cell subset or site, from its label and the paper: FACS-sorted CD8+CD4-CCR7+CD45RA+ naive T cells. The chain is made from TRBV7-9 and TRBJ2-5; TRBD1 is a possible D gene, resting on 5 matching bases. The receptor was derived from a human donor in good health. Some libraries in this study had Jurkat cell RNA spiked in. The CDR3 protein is CASSFKGVQETQYF. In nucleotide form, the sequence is TGTGCCAGCAGCTTTAAAGGGGTCCAAGAGACCCAGTACTTC. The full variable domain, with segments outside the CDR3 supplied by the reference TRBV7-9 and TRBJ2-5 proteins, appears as DTGVSQNPRHKITKRGQNVTFRCDPISEHNRLYWYRQTLGQGPEFLTYFQNEAQLEKSRLLSDRFSAERPKGSFSTLEIQRTEQGDSAMYLCASSFKGVQETQYFGPGTRLLVL.